Listed below are T cell receptor beta chains from one sample, sequenced in a study of human T cells and chemical hapten exposure. TCRdb reprocessed the RACE reads with MiXCR, giving one entry per CDR3 protein. The sample holds nearly 350,000 distinct CDR3 sequences; about 7% are singletons and the top ten take approximately 8%. The sequences come from whole blood, collected in connection with sensitization to the hapten diphenylcyclopropenone (DPC). The source of these receptors is a woman under 30 with alopecia areata. Some clones in this sample may be carry-over from other donors' samples. CDR3s include the opening cysteine and the closing phenylalanine or tryptophan. Each record gives: clone size, J gene, CDR3 length, V gene, D gene, CDR3 protein, CDR3 DNA. The D gene is left open where the match is weak. Some rows have no size entry. The others give once, few or many, or a class for an expanded clone.

size: -
J: TRBJ1-1
length: 13
V: TRBV18
D: -
CDR3: CASSPPGGPEAFF
DNA: TGTGCCAGCTCACCACCGGGGGGGCCTGAAGCTTTCTTT

size: many
J: TRBJ2-7
length: 15
V: TRBV6-5
D: TRBD1
CDR3: CASRSGTGGSYEQYF
DNA: TGTGCCAGCAGATCCGGGACAGGGGGCTCCTACGAGCAGTACTTC

size: few
J: TRBJ1-6
length: 16
V: TRBV5-1
D: TRBD1
CDR3: CASSQNRQGDNSPLHF
DNA: TGCGCCAGCAGCCAAAACCGACAGGGAGATAATTCACCCCTCCACTTT

size: -
J: TRBJ1-5
length: 14
V: TRBV12-3/TRBV12-4
D: -
CDR3: CASSSSASNQPQHF
DNA: TGTGCCAGCAGTTCATCGGCTAGCAATCAGCCCCAGCATTTT

size: -
J: TRBJ2-1
length: 15
V: TRBV6-2/TRBV6-3
D: -
CDR3: CASSYFGTGGDEQFF
DNA: TGTGCCAGCAGTTACTTTGGGACGGGTGGGGATGAGCAGTTCTTC

size: few
J: TRBJ2-3
length: 16
V: TRBV20-1
D: -
CDR3: CSAGPQGIERTDTQYF
DNA: TGCAGTGCTGGACCCCAAGGGATCGAGCGCACAGATACGCAGTATTTT

size: -
J: TRBJ1-1
length: 15
V: TRBV6-6
D: TRBD1
CDR3: CASSSEQGGGTEAFF
DNA: TGTGCCAGCAGTTCCGAACAGGGGGGGGGCACTGAAGCTTTCTTT

size: few
J: TRBJ2-3
length: 15
V: TRBV5-6
D: -
CDR3: CASSLVRQGTDTQYF
DNA: TGTGCCAGCAGCTTAGTCCGGCAGGGCACAGATACGCAGTATTTT

size: few
J: TRBJ1-6
length: 15
V: TRBV7-2
D: -
CDR3: CASSSGLQGNSPLHF
DNA: TGTGCCAGCAGCTCGGGGCTACAGGGCAATTCACCCCTCCACTTT

size: -
J: TRBJ2-2
length: 16
V: TRBV24-1
D: -
CDR3: CATSDSAGSLSGELFF
DNA: TGTGCCACCAGTGATTCCGCGGGGAGTCTATCCGGGGAGCTGTTTTTT

size: few
J: TRBJ2-1
length: 15
V: TRBV2
D: TRBD2
CDR3: CASTKTSGTYNEQFF
DNA: TGTGCCAGCACCAAGACTAGCGGAACCTACAATGAGCAGTTCTTC

size: many
J: TRBJ2-3
length: 17
V: TRBV6-2/TRBV6-3
D: TRBD2
CDR3: CASSYYISGEETDTQYF
DNA: TGTGCCAGCAGTTACTACATTAGCGGGGAAGAGACAGATACGCAGTATTTT

size: -
J: TRBJ1-2
length: 16
V: TRBV18
D: -
CDR3: CASSPSQPGEDGGYTF
DNA: TGTGCCAGCTCACCCTCCCAACCTGGGGAGGATGGAGGCTACACCTTC

size: many
J: TRBJ2-5
length: 15
V: TRBV7-9
D: TRBD2
CDR3: CASSLVTSGQETQYF
DNA: TGTGCCAGCAGCTTAGTGACTAGCGGTCAAGAGACCCAGTACTTC

size: few
J: TRBJ1-5
length: 14
V: TRBV10-3
D: -
CDR3: CAISESGDDQPQHF
DNA: TGTGCCATCAGTGAGTCGGGGGATGATCAGCCCCAGCATTTT

size: few
J: TRBJ2-1
length: 12
V: TRBV6-5
D: -
CDR3: CASSRSASEQFF
DNA: TGTGCCAGCAGCCGCTCAGCGAGCGAGCAGTTCTTC

size: few
J: TRBJ2-5
length: 14
V: TRBV7-2
D: TRBD2
CDR3: CASSLARGGETQYF
DNA: TGTGCCAGCAGCTTAGCGAGGGGAGGGGAGACCCAGTACTTC

size: few
J: TRBJ2-7
length: 16
V: TRBV4-3
D: TRBD1
CDR3: CASSSDFGTGSSEQYF
DNA: TGCGCCAGCAGCTCCGACTTTGGGACAGGGTCGAGCGAGCAGTACTTC

size: -
J: TRBJ2-6
length: 16
V: TRBV27
D: -
CDR3: CASSLSPDSGANVLTF
DNA: TGTGCCAGCAGTTTATCCCCGGACTCTGGGGCCAACGTCCTGACTTTC

size: few
J: TRBJ1-1
length: 13
V: TRBV9
D: -
CDR3: CASSAGLTTEAFF
DNA: TGTGCCAGCAGCGCGGGGCTGACAACTGAAGCTTTCTTT

size: many
J: TRBJ1-2
length: 14
V: TRBV12-3/TRBV12-4
D: -
CDR3: CASSLVQGAYGYTF
DNA: TGTGCCAGCAGTTTAGTCCAGGGCGCTTATGGCTACACCTTC

size: many
J: TRBJ1-2
length: 12
V: TRBV6-6
D: -
CDR3: CASTNSNYGYTF
DNA: TGTGCCAGCACTAACAGCAACTATGGCTACACCTTC

size: few
J: TRBJ1-2
length: 14
V: TRBV12-3/TRBV12-4
D: TRBD1
CDR3: CASSLTGSPYGYTF
DNA: TGTGCCAGCAGTTTGACAGGGTCTCCCTATGGCTACACCTTC

size: few
J: TRBJ1-5
length: 18
V: TRBV4-2
D: -
CDR3: CASSQDRVPDPTNQPQHF
DNA: TGTGCCAGCAGCCAAGATAGGGTGCCGGACCCTACCAATCAGCCCCAGCATTTT

size: -
J: TRBJ1-3
length: 19
V: TRBV6-5
D: TRBD1
CDR3: CASSYRNPRGQGSGNTIYF
DNA: TGTGCCAGCAGTTACCGGAACCCCCGGGGACAGGGTTCTGGAAACACCATATATTTT

size: -
J: TRBJ2-5
length: 16
V: TRBV20-1
D: -
CDR3: CSAWPLFDRLQETQYF
DNA: TGCAGTGCTTGGCCCCTATTTGACAGACTACAAGAGACCCAGTACTTC

size: -
J: TRBJ2-2
length: 22
V: TRBV9
D: -
CDR3: CASSSQTQLLGRPKRNTGELFF
DNA: TGTGCCAGCAGCTCTCAAACCCAGTTACTAGGGCGGCCAAAGAGGAACACCGGGGAGCTGTTTTTT

size: few
J: TRBJ2-3
length: 17
V: TRBV11-2
D: TRBD2
CDR3: CASSSTAGTRRADTQYF
DNA: TGTGCCAGCAGCTCGACTGCCGGGACTAGGAGAGCAGATACGCAGTATTTT

size: -
J: TRBJ1-2
length: 14
V: TRBV29-1
D: -
CDR3: CSVDRGDTNYGYTF
DNA: TGCAGCGTTGATCGGGGAGATACTAACTATGGCTACACCTTC

size: few
J: TRBJ2-1
length: 15
V: TRBV20-1
D: TRBD1
CDR3: CSARDKGTDYNEQFF
DNA: TGCAGTGCTAGAGATAAGGGGACAGACTACAATGAGCAGTTCTTC

size: many
J: TRBJ2-2
length: 20
V: TRBV4-2
D: TRBD2
CDR3: CASSQDEGSTSGVIGGELFF
DNA: TGTGCCAGCAGCCAAGACGAGGGATCTACTAGCGGGGTAATTGGCGGGGAGCTGTTTTTT

size: -
J: TRBJ1-2
length: 14
V: TRBV4-2
D: -
CDR3: CASSQAQALYGYTF
DNA: TGTGCCAGCAGCCAAGCACAGGCACTCTATGGCTACACCTTC

size: many
J: TRBJ1-4
length: 13
V: TRBV6-5
D: TRBD1
CDR3: CASYGTGEEKLFF
DNA: TGTGCCAGCTACGGGACAGGGGAAGAAAAACTGTTTTTT

size: many
J: TRBJ1-1
length: 12
V: TRBV6-2/TRBV6-3
D: -
CDR3: CASSRRGTRAFF
DNA: TGTGCCAGCAGCCGCAGGGGTACAAGAGCTTTCTTT

size: -
J: TRBJ1-1
length: 13
V: TRBV7-2
D: TRBD1
CDR3: CASSSDRGAEAFF
DNA: TGTGCCAGCAGCTCCGACAGGGGAGCTGAAGCTTTCTTT

size: many
J: TRBJ2-7
length: 16
V: TRBV4-2
D: TRBD2
CDR3: CASSQDRASGSYEQYF
DNA: TGTGCCAGCAGCCAAGATCGGGCTAGCGGTTCCTACGAGCAGTACTTC

size: few
J: TRBJ1-4
length: 12
V: TRBV18
D: -
CDR3: CASSQGSEKLFF
DNA: TGTGCCAGCTCACAGGGAAGCGAAAAACTGTTTTTT

size: many
J: TRBJ2-3
length: 13
V: TRBV6-2/TRBV6-3
D: TRBD2
CDR3: CASSTSGRYTQYF
DNA: TGTGCCAGCAGCACTAGCGGGAGATATACGCAGTATTTT

size: many
J: TRBJ2-7
length: 15
V: TRBV6-2/TRBV6-3
D: TRBD1
CDR3: CASSYTPGTAYEQYF
DNA: TGTGCCAGCAGTTACACCCCCGGGACAGCATACGAGCAGTACTTC

size: -
J: TRBJ2-3
length: 14
V: TRBV5-6
D: -
CDR3: CASTYREGTDTQYF
DNA: TGTGCCAGCACCTACAGGGAAGGCACAGATACGCAGTATTTT

size: -
J: TRBJ2-1
length: 15
V: TRBV7-9
D: TRBD2
CDR3: CASSQIGTSTHEQFF
DNA: TGTGCCAGCAGCCAAATTGGGACTAGCACACATGAGCAGTTCTTC

size: -
J: TRBJ2-3
length: 16
V: TRBV7-9
D: TRBD2
CDR3: CASSTGLADRTDTQYF
DNA: TGTGCCAGCAGCACCGGACTAGCCGATCGCACAGATACGCAGTATTTT